The 10 T cell receptor beta chains in this list originate from one sample, sequenced in a study of glioma-infiltrating T cells after dendritic cell vaccination. Sample time point: after dendritic cell vaccination, including at tumor progression/relapse. Measured with immunoSEQ multiplex PCR; TCRdb has only the in-frame clones, and not every one. The sample lists approximately 50,000 clones, about 84% occurring once. The sequencing used blood, collected after dendritic cell vaccination. The receptors shown here come from a human donor with glioblastoma.

The V gene is TRBV29-1, the J gene TRBJ2-1; TRBD2 matches 9 bases. J gave up 4 bases and V 1 base, and 5 bases lay outside the gene matches. The V gene's germline CDR1 is SQVTM and CDR2 ANQGSEA. The CDR3 runs to 15 residues. The CDR3 nucleotides read TGCAGCGTTGAAGGAAGCGGGGGGTCGTACAATGAGCAGTTCTTC. Protein: CSVEGSGGSYNEQFF.

The J gene is TRBJ1-2, the V gene TRBV11-2; D is ambiguous. Germline V lookup: CDR1 SGHAT, CDR2 FQNNGV. The CDR3 length is 13 residues. Trimming removed 4 bases from V and 8 bases from J, with 14 bases in between. The CDR3 is CASSWESFKGYTF. The DNA for the CDR3 is TGTGCCAGCAGCTGGGAGTCTTTTAAAGGCTACACCTTC.

V and J are TRBV5-4 and TRBJ2-7; 10 nucleotides match TRBD1. CDR1 and CDR2 from the germline V gene are SGHNT and YYREEE (reference sequence). The CDR3 consists of 15 residues. V lost 4 bases to trimming and J lost 5 bases; unmatched junction nucleotides: 9. CDR3 sequence reads: CASSRPSGQGNEQYF. The CDR3, as DNA: TGTGCCAGCAGCCGCCCGTCGGGACAGGGGAACGAGCAGTACTTC. Variable domain in full (rest from reference TRBV5-4 and TRBJ2-7): ETGVTQSPTHLIKTRGQQVTLRCSSQSGHNTVSWYQQALGQGPQFIFQYYREEENGRGNFPPRFSGLQFPNYSSELNVNALELDDSALYLCASSRPSGQGNEQYFGPGTRLTVT.

The chain carries TRBV27 and TRBJ1-1; 8 bases agree with TRBD1. After removal of 4 bases from V and 5 bases from J, the junction contained 6 bases not matched to a gene. CDR3 length: 14 amino acids. CDR1 and CDR2 (germline): MNHEY, SMNVEV (reference sequence). CDR3 DNA sequence: TGTGCCAGCAGTTACAGGGGGGAAGGAACTGAAGCTTTCTTT. It is translated as CASSYRGEGTEAFF.

The CDR3 DNA sequence: TGTGCCAGCAGCTTAGTTTCGGGGGGAGAGACCCAGTACTTC. This sequence encodes CASSLVSGGETQYF. This chain links TRBV7-2 with TRBJ2-5; 7 bases fit TRBD2. V shed 1 base and J 4 bases; nucleotides not matched to a gene: 3. Germline CDR1 is SGHTA and CDR2 is FQGNSA. The CDR3 consists of 14 residues.

This chain joins TRBV5-4 and TRBJ1-5; 12 bases match TRBD1. The CDR3 covers 16 residues. The V segment lost 2 bases and the J segment 6 bases; nucleotides outside the gene matches: 6. Germline V CDR1 and CDR2: SGHNT, YYREEE (reference sequence). The CDR3 spells CASSLYGTGGFQPQHF. The CDR3 DNA reads as TGTGCCAGCAGCTTATACGGGACAGGGGGCTTTCAGCCCCAGCATTTT.

The table lists this clone with a few counts. The sample holds other DNA sequences that translate to the same CDR3. The chain uses TRBV11-2 and TRBJ1-1; 8 bases map to TRBD1. Per germline, CDR1 SGHAT and CDR2 FQNNGV. The CDR3 length is 14 residues. V shed 1 base and J 5 bases; nucleotides not matched to a gene: 3. CDR3 residues: CASSLAGGRTEAFF. CDR3 DNA sequence: TGTGCCAGCAGCTTAGCAGGGGGCCGAACTGAAGCTTTCTTT.

This clone was picked up a small number of times. This chain connects TRBV9 to TRBJ2-3; 7 nucleotides line up with TRBD2. With V trimmed by 2 bases and J by 6 bases, 12 bases remained unmatched. This CDR3 has 16 residues. The V gene's germline CDR1 is SGDLS and CDR2 YYNGEE. The CDR3 loop reads CASSVLSVGRRDTQYF. The CDR3 nucleotides read TGTGCCAGCAGCGTGCTCTCGGTCGGGAGGAGGGATACGCAGTATTTT.

The chain recombines TRBV5-6 with TRBJ2-3, with 8 bases that match TRBD1. The CDR3 runs 18 residues. The V gene's germline CDR1 is SGHDT and CDR2 YYEEEE. V gave up 3 bases and J gave up 0 bases; unmatched junction bases: 12. The CDR3 coding sequence is TGTGCCAGCAGCTCGACAGGGGCCCCCCAATTTAGCACAGATACGCAGTATTTT. This gives the protein CASSSTGAPQFSTDTQYF.

The V gene is TRBV5-1, the J gene TRBJ2-7, with 9 bases fitting TRBD2. This CDR3 comprises 15 residues. The J segment lost 0 bases and the V segment lost 2 bases, leaving 3 bases of the junction unmatched. The V gene's germline CDR1 is SGHRS and CDR2 YFSETQ. The CDR3 is CASSFGGGASYEQYF. Here the CDR3 DNA reads TGCGCCAGCAGCTTTGGCGGGGGGGCCTCCTACGAGCAGTACTTC.